The clone carrying this T cell receptor (beta chain) was seen many times. Antigen: not known. This specimen belongs to a study of T cells in Graves' hyperthyroidism and ophthalmopathy. This CDR3 is built from 16 residues. The germline gives CDR1 SGHRS, CDR2 YFSETQ. Between the trimmed V and J ends, which lost 5 bases and 6 bases, there was a span of 21 bases. Study-level findings and limits: A 13 V-J model separated ophthalmopathy from stable hyperthyroidism.

The investigators amplified TCR beta CDR3 regions from RNA transcripts. Using the HTBI primer set, a first-round RT-PCR was run on the TCR CDR3. Via MiXCR, TCRdb re-called the multiplex PCR reads, giving one row per CDR3 protein. The top ten hold about 20% of the sample, which has around 560,000 distinct CDR3 sequences, 16% seen once. The chain uses TRBV5-1 and TRBJ2-1; tentatively, D is TRBD1 or TRBD2 (6 bases each). Sequenced: blood. The sequence derives from a woman aged 18-29 years with Graves' hyperthyroidism. The CDR3 loop is CASRGGGVLLGNEQFF. CDR3 nucleotides: TGCGCCAGCAGAGGGGGAGGCGTCCTCCTAGGCAATGAGCAGTTCTTC.